The 5 T cell receptor beta chains below all came from one sample that was sequenced in a study of cytomegalovirus exposure and HLA in healthy donors. 13 Jbeta primers and 60 Vbeta primers were used for the PCR. The table came from immunoSEQ multiplex PCR; TCRdb's copy has only in-frame clones and leaves some out. This sample has 170,000 or so clones, with roughly 75% found just once. Sequencing was done on a sample of PBMCs. These receptors all stem from a man aged 35-49 years in good health and CMV-seronegative.

The CDR3 reads CASSLKDRGTGELFF. DNA for the CDR3: TGCGCCAGCAGCTTGAAAGACAGGGGGACCGGGGAGCTGTTTTTT. This chain joins TRBV5-1 and TRBJ2-2, with 9 bases fitting TRBD1. V was clipped by 1 base and J by 5 bases; unmatched bases: 3. The V gene's germline CDR1 is SGHRS and CDR2 YFSETQ. This CDR3 region has 15 residues.

The chain has TRBV7-2 and TRBJ1-6; D is perhaps TRBD1 (6 bases). This CDR3 region has 15 residues. V was shortened by 5 bases and J by 10 bases, with 18 bases between the two germline ends. Germline V lookup: CDR1 SGHTA, CDR2 FQGNSA. The CDR3 protein is CASSAGAGARSPLHF. In DNA form, the CDR3 reads TGTGCCAGCAGCGCCGGGGCGGGGGCGCGGTCACCCCTCCACTTT.

This clone appeared a few times. V gene TRBV25-1 combines with J gene TRBJ1-5; possibly TRBD1 for D (6 bases). V was clipped by 3 bases and J by 7 bases, with 13 bases between them. CDR1 is MGHDK, CDR2 SYGVNS, per germline. CDR3 length equals 14 residues. The CDR3 sequence: CASSDPGVGQPQHF. The CDR3, as DNA: TGTGCCAGCAGTGACCCAGGGGTGGGCCAGCCCCAGCATTTT.

This clone has more than one count but fewer than ten. V is TRBV7-3 and J is TRBJ2-1; 15 bases map to TRBD2. The germline CDR1 and CDR2 sequences are SGHTA and FQGTGA. The CDR3 has 15 amino acids. V lost 5 bases, J lost 10 bases, and 6 bases stayed unmatched. The CDR3 nucleotides read TGTGCCAGCAGCCATCCGGGACTAGCGGGAGGAGAGCAGTTCTTC. This codes for CASSHPGLAGGEQFF.

This clone was picked up a small number of times. The V gene is TRBV6-6, the J gene TRBJ1-5; D not resolved. This CDR3 is built from 12 residues. The germline gives CDR1 MNHNY, CDR2 SVGAGI (reference sequence). V lost 6 bases, J lost 13 bases, and 16 bases lay in between. In DNA, the CDR3 is TGTGCCAGCAGCCCCCATGGACTTCCACAGCATTTT. This sequence encodes CASSPHGLPQHF.